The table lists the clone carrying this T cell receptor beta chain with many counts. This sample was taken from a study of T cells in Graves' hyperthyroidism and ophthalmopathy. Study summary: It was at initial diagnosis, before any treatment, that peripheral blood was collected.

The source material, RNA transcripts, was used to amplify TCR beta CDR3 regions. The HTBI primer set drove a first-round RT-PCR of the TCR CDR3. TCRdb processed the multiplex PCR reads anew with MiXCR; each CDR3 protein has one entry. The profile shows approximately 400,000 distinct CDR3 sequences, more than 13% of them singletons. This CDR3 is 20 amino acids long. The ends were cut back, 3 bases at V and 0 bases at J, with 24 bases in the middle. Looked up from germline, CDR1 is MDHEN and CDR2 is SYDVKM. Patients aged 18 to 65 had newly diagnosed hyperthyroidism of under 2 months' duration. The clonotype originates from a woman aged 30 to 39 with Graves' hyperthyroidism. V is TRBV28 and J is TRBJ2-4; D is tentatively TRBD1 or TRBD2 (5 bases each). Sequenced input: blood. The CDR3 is CASSFPSGAGRSIAKNIQYF. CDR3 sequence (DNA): TGTGCCAGCAGTTTCCCTAGTGGGGCAGGGAGAAGTATAGCCAAAAACATTCAGTACTTC.